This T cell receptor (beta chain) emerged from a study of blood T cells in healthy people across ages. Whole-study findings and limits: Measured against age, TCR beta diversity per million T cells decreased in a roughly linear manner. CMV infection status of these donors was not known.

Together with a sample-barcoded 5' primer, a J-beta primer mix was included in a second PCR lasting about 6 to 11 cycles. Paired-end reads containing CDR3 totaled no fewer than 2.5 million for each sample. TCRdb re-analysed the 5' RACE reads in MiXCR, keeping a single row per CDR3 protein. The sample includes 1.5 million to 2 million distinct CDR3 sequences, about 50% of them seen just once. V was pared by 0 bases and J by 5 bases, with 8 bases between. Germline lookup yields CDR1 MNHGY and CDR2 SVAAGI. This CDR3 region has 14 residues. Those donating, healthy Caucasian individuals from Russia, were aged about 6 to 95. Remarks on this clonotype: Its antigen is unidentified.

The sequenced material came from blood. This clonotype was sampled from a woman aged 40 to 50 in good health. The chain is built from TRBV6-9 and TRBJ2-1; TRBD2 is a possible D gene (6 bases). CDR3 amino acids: CASSYSGTDNEQFF. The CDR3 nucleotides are TGTGCCAGCAGTTATTCAGGGACTGACAATGAGCAGTTCTTC.